This is a list of T cell receptor beta chains from one sample in a study of T cells in Graves' hyperthyroidism and ophthalmopathy. TCRdb re-derived calls from the multiplex PCR reads in MiXCR, one entry per CDR3 protein. This sample carries fewer than 850,000 distinct CDR3 sequences, 15% to 20% of them seen once, and the ten largest clones take around a sixth. Specimen: blood. Every receptor here comes from a man between 45 and 60 years old with Graves' hyperthyroidism. Each CDR3 is given with its conserved first and last residue. A D gene is named only where the DNA matches it firmly. Size is stated for part of the rows, as once, few or many counts, or as a class when the clone is expanded.

j_gene | abundance | v_gene | d_gene | CDR3nt | CDR3aa
TRBJ1-5 | few | TRBV6-1 | NA | TGTGCCAGCAGCCCATTCATTCATAGCAATCAGCCCCAGCATTTT | CASSPFIHSNQPQHF
TRBJ2-5 | NA | TRBV6-5 | TRBD1 | TGTGCCAGCAGGGGGAACAGGGGGGAGGAGACCCAGTACTTC | CASRGNRGEETQYF
TRBJ1-2 | many | TRBV28 | NA | TGTGCCAGCAGCTCCCCCGCCGACGATCGAGGACGTGGCTACACCTTC | CASSSPADDRGRGYTF
TRBJ2-1 | NA | TRBV14 | TRBD2 | TGTGCCAGCAGCCAAGCCTCGGGACTACCCTACAATGAGCAGTTCTTC | CASSQASGLPYNEQFF
TRBJ1-5 | many | TRBV30 | NA | TGTGCCTGGAGTGAGGGGGGCAGCAATCAGCCCCAGCATTTT | CAWSEGGSNQPQHF
TRBJ1-5 | few | TRBV30 | TRBD1 | TGTGCCTGGGACAGGGGAAGGAATCAGCCCCAGCATTTT | CAWDRGRNQPQHF
TRBJ2-7 | many | TRBV28 | NA | TGTGCCACCGGGTACGAGCAGTACTTC | CATGYEQYF
TRBJ2-7 | NA | TRBV5-6 | NA | TGTGCCAGCAGCTTCTTTTCTACCGGAACAGGGAAAAGGTCCTACGAGCAGTACTTC | CASSFFSTGTGKRSYEQYF
TRBJ2-5 | many | TRBV27 | TRBD2 | TGTGCCAGCAGTTTCCGCCGGGACTATGAGTACTTC | CASSFRRDYEYF
TRBJ1-3 | many | TRBV27 | NA | TGTGCCAGCAGGGCGGGGACGGCCTCTGGAAACACCATATATTTT | CASRAGTASGNTIYF
TRBJ2-1 | many | TRBV27 | TRBD1 | TGTGCCAGCAGTTCATGGACAGGGGCCCACAATGCGCAGTTCTTC | CASSSWTGAHNAQFF
TRBJ2-7 | many | TRBV27 | NA | TGTGCCAGCAGCCTCTTCGGGTTTATGTACGAGCAGTACTTC | CASSLFGFMYEQYF
TRBJ1-2 | many | TRBV6-1 | NA | TGTGCCAGCAAATTGGGGGGAGCAGGGGTCGGGAACTATGGCTACACCTTC | CASKLGGAGVGNYGYTF
TRBJ1-3 | few | TRBV9 | NA | TGTGCCAGCAGCCCGATTGGGGCGGAGGGTTCTGGAAACACCATATATTTT | CASSPIGAEGSGNTIYF
TRBJ1-4 | many | TRBV11-2 | NA | TGTGCCAGCAGCTTAGCAGGGCCGAATGAAAAACTGTTTTTT | CASSLAGPNEKLFF
TRBJ1-5 | few | TRBV7-9 | NA | TGTGCCAGCAGCTTACCCGGGGAGGGGCAGCCCCAGCATTTT | CASSLPGEGQPQHF
TRBJ2-7 | NA | TRBV14 | TRBD2 | TGTGCCAGCAGCCCAGGTAGCGGGACCATGGGAGCCTACGAGCAGTACTTC | CASSPGSGTMGAYEQYF
TRBJ2-5 | many | TRBV7-9 | TRBD1 | TGTGCCAGCAGCACAAACACAGGGGGCCCAACACAAGAGACCCAGTACTTC | CASSTNTGGPTQETQYF
TRBJ1-1 | many | TRBV7-2 | NA | TGTGCCAGCAGCTTTCTTTCGGCCGGGACGCCGAACACTGAAGCTTTCTTT | CASSFLSAGTPNTEAFF
TRBJ2-2 | NA | TRBV30 | NA | TGTGCCTGGAATACCGGGGAGCTGTTTTTT | CAWNTGELFF
TRBJ2-1 | few | TRBV20-1 | TRBD2 | TGCAGTGCTTTCTCACCGGGACTAGCGGCCAATGAGCAGTTCTTC | CSAFSPGLAANEQFF
TRBJ1-1 | NA | TRBV4-1 | NA | TGCGCCAGCAGCCAAGCTGGGCAGGGAAGGCCGGCTTTCTTT | CASSQAGQGRPAFF
TRBJ1-5 | NA | TRBV24-1 | NA | TGTGCCACCAGTAGAAGCAATCAGCCCCAGCATTTT | CATSRSNQPQHF
TRBJ1-3 | NA | TRBV5-1 | NA | TGCGCCAGCAGCTTGCTCGGTACTGGAAACACCATATATTTT | CASSLLGTGNTIYF
TRBJ1-3 | few | TRBV29-1 | NA | TGCAGCGCTGCGGATAGGGCATCTGGAAACACCATATATTTT | CSAADRASGNTIYF
TRBJ2-5 | NA | TRBV15 | TRBD1 | TGTGCCACCAGCGGTACAGGGGGCATGGGAGAGACCCAGTACTTC | CATSGTGGMGETQYF
TRBJ1-4 | many | TRBV28 | NA | TGTGCCAGCAGTTTCGAGGACAGAGAGTCTGAAAAACTGTTTTTT | CASSFEDRESEKLFF
TRBJ1-3 | many | TRBV9 | NA | TGTGCCAGCAGCGTAGAATCCTTCTCTGGAAACACCATATATTTT | CASSVESFSGNTIYF
TRBJ2-2 | many | TRBV12-3/TRBV12-4 | TRBD1 | TGTGCCAGCAGTTTAAGAGTTTGGGGACAGGGCTTTTCCGGGGAGCTGTTTTTT | CASSLRVWGQGFSGELFF
TRBJ2-1 | many | TRBV5-1 | TRBD2 | TGCGCCAGCAGCTTGGACGGGACTAGCGGGAGTGGAAGGCAGTTCTTC | CASSLDGTSGSGRQFF
TRBJ2-1 | NA | TRBV5-1 | NA | TGCGCCAGCAGCTTACTCTCTGCCTCAAGCTCCTACAATGAGCAGTTCTTC | CASSLLSASSSYNEQFF
TRBJ2-2 | many | TRBV9 | TRBD2 | TGTGCCAGCAGCGGAGGGACTAGCGGGAGGCCCGGGGAGCTGTTTTTT | CASSGGTSGRPGELFF
TRBJ2-1 | few | TRBV6-1 | NA | TGTGCCAGCAGGGGGGGGACAGTAGCCTACAATGAGCAGTTCTTC | CASRGGTVAYNEQFF
TRBJ1-3 | many | TRBV12-3/TRBV12-4 | NA | TGTGCCAGCAGTACCTCGGGAAACACCATATATTTT | CASSTSGNTIYF
TRBJ2-3 | NA | TRBV20-1 | TRBD2 | TGCAGTGCTAGAGAGATAAGGTCTAGCGGAGCAAGCACAGATACGCAGTATTTT | CSAREIRSSGASTDTQYF
TRBJ1-1 | few | TRBV7-3 | NA | TGTGCCAGCAGTATAGTATGGGCGGCGAACACTGAAGCTTTCTTT | CASSIVWAANTEAFF
TRBJ2-2 | few | TRBV20-1 | TRBD2 | TGCAGTGCTAGCCCCCTAAGCGGGGGGCTTACCATGGCGAACACCGGGGAGCTGTTTTTT | CSASPLSGGLTMANTGELFF
TRBJ2-6 | NA | TRBV10-1 | NA | TGCGCCAGCAGTGAACAGATCTCTGGGGCCAACGTCCTGACTTTC | CASSEQISGANVLTF
TRBJ1-1 | NA | TRBV19 | NA | TGTGCCAGTAGTATTGTCAGTTCAGCAAACACTGAAGCTTTCTTT | CASSIVSSANTEAFF
TRBJ2-5 | many | TRBV2 | NA | TGTGCCAGCAGTGGAAGGGAGACCCAGTACTTC | CASSGRETQYF
TRBJ1-5 | few | TRBV20-1 | NA | TGCAGTGCTAGGGGGAGAGGGAATCAGCCCCAGCATTTT | CSARGRGNQPQHF
TRBJ1-3 | NA | TRBV28 | TRBD1 | TGTGCCAGCAATCAAGGTGGGACAGGGGCTGGAAACACCATATATTTT | CASNQGGTGAGNTIYF
TRBJ2-4 | many | TRBV2 | NA | TGTGCCAGCACCCATGTAAAGGGGAAAAACATTCAGTACTTC | CASTHVKGKNIQYF
TRBJ1-1 | NA | TRBV7-9 | NA | TGTGCCAGCAGCTTAGGGGCGCAGGGACGCAGACCGAACACTGAAGCTTTCTTT | CASSLGAQGRRPNTEAFF
TRBJ2-3 | many | TRBV12-3/TRBV12-4 | NA | TGTGCCAGCAGTTTGGGGATGGATACGCAGTATTTT | CASSLGMDTQYF
TRBJ1-1 | many | TRBV12-3/TRBV12-4 | NA | TGTGCCAGCAGCCTAACCTTGTCCGGGAACACTGAAGCTTTCTTT | CASSLTLSGNTEAFF
TRBJ1-1 | NA | TRBV5-1 | NA | TGCGCCAGCAGCTCATGGGCAGGGTCGACTGGCACTGAAGCTTTCTTT | CASSSWAGSTGTEAFF